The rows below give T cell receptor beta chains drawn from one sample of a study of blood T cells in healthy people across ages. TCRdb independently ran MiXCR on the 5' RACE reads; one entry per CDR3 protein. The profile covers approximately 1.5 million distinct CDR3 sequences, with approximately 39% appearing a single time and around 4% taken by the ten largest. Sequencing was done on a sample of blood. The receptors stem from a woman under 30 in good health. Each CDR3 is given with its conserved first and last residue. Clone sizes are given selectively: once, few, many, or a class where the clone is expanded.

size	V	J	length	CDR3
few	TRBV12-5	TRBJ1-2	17	CASGQDRWPTSNYGYTF
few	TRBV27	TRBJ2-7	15	CASRSENRSPYEQYF
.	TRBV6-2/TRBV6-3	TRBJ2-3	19	CTSRSRLAGVGTSTDTQYF
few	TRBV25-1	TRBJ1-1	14	CASSEEKGRTEAFF
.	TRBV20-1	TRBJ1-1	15	CSARDQAGGNTEAFF
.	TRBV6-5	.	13	CASRTRGRYEQYF
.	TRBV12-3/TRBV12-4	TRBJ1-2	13	CASSATGEYGYTF
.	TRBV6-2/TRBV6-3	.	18	CASSYTQGGLSSYNEQYF
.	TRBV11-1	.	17	CASSLAPGLSSYNEQYF
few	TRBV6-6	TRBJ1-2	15	CASSYRDREGYGYTF
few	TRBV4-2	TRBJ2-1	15	CASSQGLMGGTEQFF
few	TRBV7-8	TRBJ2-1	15	CASSLAVSLGNEQFF
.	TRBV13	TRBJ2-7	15	CASSPFGQGTYEQYF
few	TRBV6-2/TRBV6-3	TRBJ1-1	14	CASRGLGQGTEAFF
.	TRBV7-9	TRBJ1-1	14	CASSTQQGNTEAFF
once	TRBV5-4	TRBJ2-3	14	CASSLQGDGDTQYF
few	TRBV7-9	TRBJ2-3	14	CASSQGTGRDTQYF
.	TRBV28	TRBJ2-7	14	CASSTPGVTYEQYF
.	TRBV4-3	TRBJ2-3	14	CASSQEMAGDTQYF
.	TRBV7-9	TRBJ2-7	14	CASSLYRSPYEQYF
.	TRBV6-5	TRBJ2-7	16	CASSYSGGGSSYEQYF
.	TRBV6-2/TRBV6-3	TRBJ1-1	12	CASRWGNTEAFF
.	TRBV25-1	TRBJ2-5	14	CASIAAGSYNEQYF
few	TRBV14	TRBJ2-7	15	CASSQDPPLKYEQYF
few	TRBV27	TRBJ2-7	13	CASSQTVWDEQYF
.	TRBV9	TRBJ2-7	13	CASSTEGKYEQYF
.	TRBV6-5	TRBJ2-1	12	CASSNPAGEQFF
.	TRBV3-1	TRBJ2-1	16	CASSQEVGTTFNEQFF
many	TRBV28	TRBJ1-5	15	CASGEYGVSNQPQHF
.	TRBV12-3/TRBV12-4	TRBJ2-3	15	CASSLARGRTDTQYF
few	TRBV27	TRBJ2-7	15	CASSLGDGGSYEQYF
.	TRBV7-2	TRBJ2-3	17	CASSLRGGGSLTDTQYF
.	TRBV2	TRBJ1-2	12	CASRDDSWPGTF
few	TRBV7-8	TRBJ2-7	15	CASKGGVSPFYEQYF
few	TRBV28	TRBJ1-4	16	CASRSSFWGVGEKLFF
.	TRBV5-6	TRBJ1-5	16	CASSFWTGALDQPQHF
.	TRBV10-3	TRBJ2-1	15	CAISESTSGENEQFF